One sample yielded the 9 T cell receptor beta chains listed below, sequenced in a study of molecular identifiers for immune sequencing clone quantification. A single record per CDR3 protein comes from TCRdb applying MiXCR to the PCR reads. Of some 590,000 distinct CDR3 sequences in the sample, about 25% were seen once. The sequenced material came from naive CD8+ T cells from blood, with Jurkat cell RNA spiked in. The subset here: FACS-sorted CD8+CD4-CCR7+CD45RA+ naive T cells. The receptors originated from a human donor in good health. Some libraries in this study had Jurkat cell RNA spiked in.

V and J are TRBV7-8 and TRBJ1-1; D gene unclear. CDR1 is SGHVS and CDR2 is FQNEAQ in the germline V gene. The V end was cut by 1 base, the J end by 6 bases, with 12 bases between. The CDR3 spans 14 residues. CDR3 coding DNA: TGTGCCAGCAGCTTAGGGCAGGAAGTATCTGAAGCTTTCTTT. Protein sequence: CASSLGQEVSEAFF.

This clonotype has just a few counts. A read error may produce the germline difference seen at one junction end. The genes are TRBV10-3 and TRBJ1-1; perhaps TRBD1 as D (5 bases). Germline V gene lookup returns CDR1 ENHRY and CDR2 SYGVKD. The length of the CDR3 is 16 residues. The chain's CDR3 is CAISEPPGELNTKAFF. For the CDR3, the DNA is TGTGCCATCAGTGAGCCACCGGGGGAACTGAACACTAAAGCTTTCTTT.

There are many counts of this clonotype. This sequence joins TRBV29-1 and TRBJ2-3, with a weak D call TRBD2 (5 bases). The ends were cut back, 4 bases at V and 0 bases at J, with 11 bases in the middle. CDR1 SQVTM and CDR2 ANQGSEA come from the germline V gene. The CDR3 extends over 14 amino acids. CDR3 DNA sequence: TGCAGCGTTGTTTCGTGGGAGAGCACAGATACGCAGTATTTT. The encoded protein is CSVVSWESTDTQYF.

Note on this clonotype: The final CDR3 position lacks the conserved phenylalanine or tryptophan, pointing to a likely read error. The chain carries TRBV5-1 and TRBJ1-2; D perhaps matches TRBD1 (6 bases). This CDR3 has 13 residues. Germline V gives CDR1 SGHRS, CDR2 YFSETQ. Trimming pared 3 bases from V and 3 bases from J, leaving 9 bases between. The CDR3 protein is CASSSPGDYGYTL. CDR3 nucleotides: TGCGCCAGCAGCTCCCCAGGGGACTATGGCTACACCCTC.

This clonotype turned up a few times. The V and J genes are TRBV11-2 and TRBJ2-7, with D unresolved. The germline V gene encodes CDR1 SGHAT and CDR2 FQNNGV. CDR3 length: 15 residues. Trimming cost V 7 bases and J 1 base, with 17 bases left between them. The CDR3 loop reads CASTNHSRISYEQYF. The CDR3 DNA follows: TGTGCCAGCACCAACCATTCCCGTATATCCTACGAGCAGTACTTC.

To note about this clonotype: A much larger clone differs from this one at a single base, so this may be a read error. The chain couples TRBV28 to TRBJ1-5; 8 positions agree with TRBD1. Germline assignment: CDR1 MDHEN and CDR2 SYDVKM. The CDR3 extends over 14 amino acids. The CDR3 loop is CAGRSDRGDQPQHF. The CDR3 DNA sequence: TGTGCCGGCAGGAGTGACAGGGGCGATCAGCCCCAGCATTTT.

This clonotype came up a few times. The chain recombines TRBV4-1 with TRBJ2-7; the match to TRBD1 covers 7 bases. The CDR3 is 15 amino acids. Unmatched junction bases numbered 4, after V lost 0 bases and J lost 2 bases. Looked up from germline, CDR1 is MGHRA and CDR2 is YSYEKL. CDR3 region: CASSQEDRFAYEQYF. The CDR3 DNA sequence: TGCGCCAGCAGCCAAGAGGACAGGTTCGCCTACGAGCAGTACTTC.

At least ten counts were recorded for this clonotype. This chain joins TRBV7-6 and TRBJ2-2; unclear D gene. Germline V gene data show CDR1 as SGHVS and CDR2 as FNYEAQ. With 5 bases removed from V and 4 bases from J, the gap between germline ends came to 11 bases. CDR3 length: 14 residues. The CDR3 is CASSPTRVTGELFF. As DNA, the CDR3 is TGTGCCAGCAGCCCGACCCGAGTCACCGGGGAGCTGTTTTTT.

This clonotype was counted many times. The rearrangement joins TRBV4-3 to TRBJ2-3, with D uncertain. Trimming cost V 0 bases and J 5 bases, with 6 bases left between them. The V gene's germline CDR1 is LGHNA and CDR2 YSLEER. CDR3 length equals 13 residues. The DNA for the CDR3 is TGCGCCAGCAGCCAAGATTCTGTAGATACGCAGTATTTT. Protein: CASSQDSVDTQYF.